The 21 T cell receptor beta chains listed next were all sequenced from one sample in a study of tissue T cells after allogeneic stem cell transplantation. The table came from immunoSEQ multiplex PCR; TCRdb's copy has only in-frame clones and leaves some out. Of about 6,000 clones listed, roughly 67% are singletons. Here the sequenced sample was duodenum tissue, taken at autopsy. These receptors were obtained from a woman aged 18-50 years with breast cancer.

V and J are TRBV7-5 and TRBJ1-3. TRBV7-5 has pseudogene status. The CDR3 covers 18 residues. The CDR3 sequence: CVRSSPSRTGLSGNTIYF. As DNA, the CDR3 is TGTGTCAGAAGCTCCCCCTCTCGGACCGGACTCTCTGGAAACACCATATATTTT.

This clone was detected once. The genes are TRBV6-1 and TRBJ1-2, with TRBD1 as a possible D gene (5 bases). V was clipped by 3 bases and J by 5 bases, with 13 bases between them. Germline V lookup: CDR1 MNHNS, CDR2 SASEGT. The CDR3 runs 14 residues. The CDR3, as DNA: TGTGCCAGCAGTGACCCCGGGACGACATATGGCTACACCTTC. Amino acid sequence: CASSDPGTTYGYTF.

The rearrangement uses TRBV4-2 and TRBJ1-2; D not certain. The V gene's germline CDR1 is LGHNA and CDR2 YNFKEQ. The CDR3 is 15 amino acids. Trimming took off 4 bases at V and 3 bases at J, with 15 bases between the two ends. CDR3 loop: CASSPIARADYGYTF. The CDR3 DNA follows: TGTGCCAGCAGCCCAATCGCCCGAGCGGACTATGGCTACACCTTC.

The rearrangement uses TRBV4-2 and TRBJ2-1, with 13 nucleotides matching TRBD2. Trimming took 0 bases from V and 10 from J; bases not matched to a gene: 6. The CDR3 is 16 amino acids. Looked up from germline, CDR1 is LGHNA and CDR2 is YNFKEQ. Here the CDR3 DNA reads TGTGCCAGCAGCCAAGATGACGGACTAGCGGGAGTAGAGCAGTTCTTC. This encodes CASSQDDGLAGVEQFF.

This clone has more than one count but fewer than ten. This rearrangement joins TRBV4-2 to TRBJ1-2, with TRBD1 matching over 9 bases. V trimming: 5 bases; J trimming: 6 bases; junction bases outside the gene matches: 7. The CDR3 consists of 14 residues. CDR1 LGHNA and CDR2 YNFKEQ come from the germline V gene. The CDR3 DNA sequence: TGTGCCAGCAGCGACTACAGGGGGCGGGATGGCTACACCTTC. The encoded protein is CASSDYRGRDGYTF.

The rearrangement uses TRBV29-1 and TRBJ2-1, with 13 bases lining up with TRBD2. The CDR3 sequence is 17 residues long. Unmatched junction bases numbered 6, after V lost 0 bases and J lost 4 bases. The germline CDR1 and CDR2 sequences are SQVTM and ANQGSEA. CDR3 sequence (DNA): TGCAGCGTTGAAGATGAGGGACTAGCGGGGCTTTACAATGAGCAGTTCTTC. Translating it yields CSVEDEGLAGLYNEQFF.

Only a few counts were recorded for this clone. Other DNA variants within this sample encode the same CDR3. The V and J genes are TRBV7-2 and TRBJ1-5; no firm D call. Germline V lookup: CDR1 SGHTA, CDR2 FQGNSA. V was pared by 5 bases and J by 4 bases, with 15 bases between. The CDR3 spans 15 residues. CDR3 coding DNA: TGTGCCAGCAGCCTGGACGTCTCCGGGAATCAGCCCCAGCATTTT. This codes for CASSLDVSGNQPQHF. The full variable domain, completed using reference TRBV7-2 and TRBJ1-5, is GAGVSQSPSNKVTEKGKDVELRCDPISGHTALYWYRQSLGQGLEFLIYFQGNSAPDKSGLPSDRFSAERTGGSVSTLTIQRTQQEDSAVYLCASSLDVSGNQPQHFGDGTRLSIL.

This clone was seen a few times. V is TRBV6-1 and J is TRBJ2-1; the D is unclear. V lost 1 base, J lost 5 bases, and 9 bases lay in between. The CDR3 is 14 amino acids. Germline lookup yields CDR1 MNHNS and CDR2 SASEGT. The CDR3, as DNA: TGTGCCAGCAGTGAAGAGGGTTGGGACAATGAGCAGTTCTTC. Encoded protein: CASSEEGWDNEQFF.

The genes are TRBV2 and TRBJ2-7, with TRBD1 matching over 7 bases. This CDR3 comprises 15 residues. Trimming at V came to 2 bases and at J to 6 bases, leaving 10 bases not matched to a gene. Germline CDR1 and CDR2: SNHLY and FYNNEI. The CDR3 sequence: CASSELGTAAGEQYF. CDR3 DNA: TGTGCCAGCAGTGAATTGGGGACAGCGGCCGGCGAGCAGTACTTC.

The gene calls are TRBV27 and TRBJ1-5; D is unresolved. The CDR3 has 15 amino acids. With 6 bases removed from V and 0 bases from J, the gap between germline ends came to 12 bases. Germline loops: CDR1 MNHEY, CDR2 SMNVEV (reference sequence). CDR3 DNA: TGTGCCAGCAGGGCTACAGAGAATAGCAATCAGCCCCAGCATTTT. It encodes CASRATENSNQPQHF.

This chain uses TRBV3-1 (or the pseudogene TRBV3-2) with TRBJ2-7; D perhaps matches TRBD2 (6 bases). Trimming left V 4 bases short and J 0 bases short, with 13 bases between. CDR1 is LGHDT, CDR2 YNNKEL, per germline (reference sequence). This CDR3 spans 15 amino acids. The CDR3 reads CASSRPGGSSYEQYF. CDR3 coding DNA: TGTGCCAGCAGCCGCCCTGGGGGGAGCTCCTACGAGCAGTACTTC.

A note on this clone: Other DNA sequences in the sample encode the same CDR3. The chain uses TRBV6-2 or TRBV6-3 and TRBJ2-5, with D possibly being TRBD1 or TRBD2 (5 bases each). Trimming took 6 bases from V and 4 from J, leaving 9 bases between them. CDR3 length equals 12 residues. Germline V gene data show CDR1 as MNHEY and CDR2 as SVGEGT. For the CDR3, the DNA is TGTGCCAGCAGCACTGGGGGAGAGACCCAGTACTTC. Its protein product is CASSTGGETQYF.

This clone is termed large. The chain uses TRBV5-4 and TRBJ2-5; 9 positions match TRBD2. The CDR3 loop spans 18 amino acids. Germline V gives CDR1 SGHNT, CDR2 YYREEE (reference sequence). Losses at the gene ends were 0 bases for V and 0 bases for J; bases not matched to a gene: 9. CDR3 coding DNA: TGTGCCAGCAGCTTGGCCACAGGGCTAGCGGGGAACCAAGAGACCCAGTACTTC. Protein: CASSLATGLAGNQETQYF.

The V call is TRBV5-4, the J call TRBJ2-3, with 8 bases matching TRBD2. The CDR3 runs to 17 residues. The J segment lost 1 base and the V segment lost 4 bases, leaving 11 bases of the junction unmatched. The germline V gene has CDR1 SGHNT and CDR2 YYREEE (reference sequence). CDR3 sequence: CASSRPSGGSGTDTQYF. The CDR3 DNA sequence: TGTGCCAGCAGCCGCCCCAGCGGGGGATCCGGCACAGATACGCAGTATTTT.

The chain uses TRBV6-5 and TRBJ1-1; D is perhaps TRBD1 (5 bases). Trimming took off 6 bases at V and 1 base at J, with 9 bases between the two ends. Germline loops: CDR1 MNHEY, CDR2 SVGAGI. CDR3 length: 13 residues. The CDR3: CASRSGANTEAFF. The DNA of the CDR3 is TGTGCCAGCAGATCCGGGGCGAACACTGAAGCTTTCTTT.

By its share, this clone is medium-sized. The chain employs TRBV7-9 and TRBJ1-4, with D tentatively TRBD1 (5 bases). The CDR3 runs to 14 residues. Germline V CDR1 and CDR2: SEHNR, FQNEAQ (reference sequence). The V end was cut by 6 bases, the J end by 8 bases, with 16 bases between. CDR3 in amino acids: CASRVGRGDEKLFF. The CDR3 DNA sequence: TGTGCCAGCAGAGTTGGGCGGGGGGACGAAAAACTGTTTTTT.

Written as DNA, the CDR3 is TGCGCCAGCAGCTGGAGTACCGGGGAGCTGTTTTTT. It codes for CASSWSTGELFF. The gene calls are TRBV5-1 and TRBJ2-2; D is ambiguous. Germline lookup yields CDR1 SGHRS and CDR2 YFSETQ. This CDR3 region has 12 residues. Trimming cost V 3 bases and J 5 bases, with 5 bases left between them.

J is TRBJ2-3 and V is TRBV11-2, with TRBD2 matching over 7 bases. CDR1 and CDR2 (germline): SGHAT, FQNNGV. Trimming cost V 0 bases and J 5 bases; bases outside gene matches: 5. The CDR3 is made up of 15 amino acids. CDR3 sequence (DNA): TGTGCCAGCAGCTTAGAGAGTGGGGAGGGAGATACGCAGTATTTT. The encoded protein is CASSLESGEGDTQYF. The variable domain in full, with the rest retrieved from reference TRBV11-2 and TRBJ2-3, is EAGVAQSPRYKIIEKRQSVAFWCNPISGHATLYWYQQILGQGPKLLIQFQNNGVVDDSQLPKDRFSAERLKGVDSTLKIQPAKLEDSAVYLCASSLESGEGDTQYFGPGTRLTVL.

This clone was observed a few times. The chain is built from TRBV10-3 and TRBJ2-5; 7 bases map to TRBD2. Germline CDR1 and CDR2: ENHRY and SYGVKD. J was trimmed by 3 bases and V by 2 bases; bases with no gene match: 3. The CDR3 has 14 residues. The CDR3 spells CAISERAGKETQYF. For the CDR3, the DNA is TGTGCCATCAGTGAGCGAGCGGGGAAAGAGACCCAGTACTTC.

The rearrangement links TRBV4-3 to TRBJ2-2; 8 nucleotides match TRBD1. Trimming at V came to 3 bases and at J to 1 base, leaving 7 bases not matched to a gene. Germline loops: CDR1 LGHNA, CDR2 YSLEER. The CDR3 covers 17 residues. CDR3 nucleotide sequence: TGCGCCAGCAGCCAGCAGACAGGGGCTGAGAACACCGGGGAGCTGTTTTTT. Translation gives CASSQQTGAENTGELFF.

The rearrangement joins TRBV7-8 to TRBJ2-1, with D maybe TRBD2 (5 bases). V shed 4 bases and J shed 5 bases, with 15 bases lying between them. The CDR3 has 15 amino acids. The germline gives CDR1 SGHVS, CDR2 FQNEAQ. The CDR3 loop is CASSYGLPINNEQFF. The CDR3 nucleotides read TGTGCCAGCAGCTACGGACTTCCCATAAACAATGAGCAGTTCTTC.